Listed below are T cell receptor beta chains from one sample, sequenced in a study of beta chain features in type 1 diabetes. TCRdb's table, derived via immunoSEQ multiplex PCR, lists solely in-frame clones and lacks some. Of over 150,000 clones in the sample, roughly 8% were seen once. The sample consisted of central memory CD4+ T cells from blood. The receptors stem from a woman aged 40 to 49 with type 1 diabetes. CDR3s include the opening cysteine and the closing phenylalanine or tryptophan. The order of the fields is J gene, V gene, clone size, D gene, CDR3 DNA, CDR3 protein. A D gene is named only where the DNA matches it firmly. Expanded clones get a size class; other rows say once, few or many, or leave the size out.

J gene: TRBJ1-6; V gene: TRBV4-3; clone size: -; D gene: -; CDR3 DNA: TGCGCCAGCAGCCAAGAGGGGGGGGTACGGTCACCCCTCCACTTT; CDR3 protein: CASSQEGGVRSPLHF
J gene: TRBJ1-2; V gene: TRBV7-2; clone size: -; D gene: TRBD1; CDR3 DNA: TGTGCCAGCAGCCAAGAAGGTAGGGGGCAGGACTATGGCTACACCTTC; CDR3 protein: CASSQEGRGQDYGYTF
J gene: TRBJ2-4; V gene: TRBV6-6; clone size: -; D gene: -; CDR3 DNA: TGTGCCAGCAGTGACACAGGTTGGGAGGACATTCAGTACTTC; CDR3 protein: CASSDTGWEDIQYF
J gene: TRBJ2-7; V gene: TRBV5-6; clone size: -; D gene: -; CDR3 DNA: TGTGCCAGCAGCTTGGGACAGGACCGCGAGCAGTACTTC; CDR3 protein: CASSLGQDREQYF
J gene: TRBJ1-4; V gene: TRBV6-5; clone size: -; D gene: -; CDR3 DNA: TGTGCCAGCAGTTACTCCGAGGGGGATGAAAAACTGTTTTTT; CDR3 protein: CASSYSEGDEKLFF
J gene: TRBJ2-3; V gene: TRBV5-1; clone size: -; D gene: -; CDR3 DNA: TGCGCCAGCAGCTTGTGGGGGAGACAGGAGGCAGATACGCAGTATTTT; CDR3 protein: CASSLWGRQEADTQYF
J gene: TRBJ2-7; V gene: TRBV5-4; clone size: few; D gene: -; CDR3 DNA: TGTGCCAGCAGCTTGGGTACAGGACCCTACGAGCAGTACTTC; CDR3 protein: CASSLGTGPYEQYF
J gene: TRBJ1-2; V gene: TRBV5-6; clone size: many; D gene: -; CDR3 DNA: TGTGCCAGCAGCATCGGACAGCCTGGCTACACCTTC; CDR3 protein: CASSIGQPGYTF
J gene: TRBJ2-3; V gene: TRBV2; clone size: few; D gene: TRBD1; CDR3 DNA: TGTGCCAGCGATGGACAGGTAGCAGATACGCAGTATTTT; CDR3 protein: CASDGQVADTQYF
J gene: TRBJ1-5; V gene: TRBV25-1; clone size: few; D gene: -; CDR3 DNA: TGTGCCAGCAGTGAAAGGGGTCAGCCCCAGCATTTT; CDR3 protein: CASSERGQPQHF
J gene: TRBJ2-3; V gene: TRBV7-9; clone size: -; D gene: TRBD1; CDR3 DNA: TGTGCCAGCAGCTTAGCAGTGGGACAGGGCCTAGATACGCAGTATTTT; CDR3 protein: CASSLAVGQGLDTQYF
J gene: TRBJ1-5; V gene: TRBV9; clone size: -; D gene: -; CDR3 DNA: TGTGCCAGCAGCCCCGGACTCCTACGGGATCAGCCCCAGCATTTT; CDR3 protein: CASSPGLLRDQPQHF
J gene: TRBJ2-6; V gene: TRBV18; clone size: few; D gene: -; CDR3 DNA: TGTGCCAGCTCACCAGAGGGGGGACAGCGTGGGGCCAACGTCCTGACTTTC; CDR3 protein: CASSPEGGQRGANVLTF
J gene: TRBJ2-1; V gene: TRBV7-3; clone size: few; D gene: -; CDR3 DNA: TGTGCCAGCAGCTTAGAAGCTAGCGTTAGGTTCGGTGAGCAGTTCTTC; CDR3 protein: CASSLEASVRFGEQFF
J gene: TRBJ1-5; V gene: TRBV6-5; clone size: -; D gene: -; CDR3 DNA: TGTGCCAGCAGTTCCCAAAAGGGAGGGGCGAGTCAGCCCCAGCATTTT; CDR3 protein: CASSSQKGGASQPQHF
J gene: TRBJ1-5; V gene: TRBV14; clone size: few; D gene: TRBD1; CDR3 DNA: TGTGCCAGCAGCCAAGGGAGGGGGCCTAATCAGCCCCAGCATTTT; CDR3 protein: CASSQGRGPNQPQHF
J gene: TRBJ2-7; V gene: TRBV18; clone size: few; D gene: -; CDR3 DNA: TGTGCCAGCTCACCTCGCCCGGACTTCACCTACGAGCAGTACTTC; CDR3 protein: CASSPRPDFTYEQYF
J gene: TRBJ2-7; V gene: TRBV30; clone size: -; D gene: -; CDR3 DNA: TGTGCCTGGAGTCCTTTGTTCGACGAGCAGTACTTC; CDR3 protein: CAWSPLFDEQYF
J gene: TRBJ2-7; V gene: TRBV5-1; clone size: -; D gene: -; CDR3 DNA: TGCGCCAGCAGCCCCGGGACAACCGGCTCCTACGAGCAGTACTTC; CDR3 protein: CASSPGTTGSYEQYF
J gene: TRBJ2-5; V gene: TRBV4-3; clone size: -; D gene: TRBD2; CDR3 DNA: TGCGCCAGCAGCCCCCTGGGGGGGGAGACCCAGTACTTC; CDR3 protein: CASSPLGGETQYF
J gene: TRBJ2-3; V gene: TRBV13; clone size: few; D gene: TRBD2; CDR3 DNA: TGTGCCAGCAGCAGTAGCGGGGGGGAGATCACAGATACGCAGTATTTT; CDR3 protein: CASSSSGGEITDTQYF
J gene: TRBJ2-7; V gene: TRBV7-2; clone size: -; D gene: -; CDR3 DNA: TGTGCCAGCAGCTCATACAGGGCCCCCTACGAGCAGTACTTC; CDR3 protein: CASSSYRAPYEQYF
J gene: TRBJ2-3; V gene: TRBV19; clone size: few; D gene: -; CDR3 DNA: TGTGCCAGTAGTATTCGGTCAGATACGCAGTATTTT; CDR3 protein: CASSIRSDTQYF
J gene: TRBJ2-1; V gene: TRBV5-1; clone size: -; D gene: TRBD1; CDR3 DNA: TGCGCCAGCAGCTTCACCGGGACAGGGGACAATGAGCAGTTCTTC; CDR3 protein: CASSFTGTGDNEQFF
J gene: TRBJ1-1; V gene: TRBV10-3; clone size: -; D gene: -; CDR3 DNA: TGTGCCATCGGGCCGGCTAACACTGAAGCTTTCTTT; CDR3 protein: CAIGPANTEAFF
J gene: TRBJ1-2; V gene: TRBV7-9; clone size: many; D gene: TRBD1; CDR3 DNA: TGTGCCAGCAGCTTGACAGGGACGGTACTCAACTATGGCTACACCTTC; CDR3 protein: CASSLTGTVLNYGYTF
J gene: TRBJ1-1; V gene: TRBV28; clone size: few; D gene: -; CDR3 DNA: TGTGCCAGCAGTCCTGCGGGGGGGCGGAACACTGAAGCTTTCTTT; CDR3 protein: CASSPAGGRNTEAFF
J gene: TRBJ2-3; V gene: TRBV4-3; clone size: many; D gene: -; CDR3 DNA: TGCGCCAGCAGCCAAGATTCGGCCGGGAATACGCAGTATTTT; CDR3 protein: CASSQDSAGNTQYF
J gene: TRBJ2-7; V gene: TRBV5-1; clone size: few; D gene: TRBD2; CDR3 DNA: TGCGCCAGCACGGGGGGGGCCAGCTCCTACGAGCAGTACTTC; CDR3 protein: CASTGGASSYEQYF
J gene: TRBJ1-5; V gene: TRBV30; clone size: few; D gene: TRBD1; CDR3 DNA: TGTGCCTGGAGCCCAGGACAGGGCAATCAGCCCCAGCATTTT; CDR3 protein: CAWSPGQGNQPQHF
J gene: TRBJ1-4; V gene: TRBV5-1; clone size: few; D gene: -; CDR3 DNA: TGCGCCAGCAGCTTAGAGGGAAATAATGAAAAACTGTTTTTT; CDR3 protein: CASSLEGNNEKLFF
J gene: TRBJ2-3; V gene: TRBV28; clone size: -; D gene: TRBD1; CDR3 DNA: TGTGCCAGCAGTTTACTATGGGGCAGGGGGACAGATACGCAGTATTTT; CDR3 protein: CASSLLWGRGTDTQYF
J gene: TRBJ2-2; V gene: TRBV19; clone size: -; D gene: TRBD1; CDR3 DNA: TGTGCCAGTCGGGCGACAGGGGCCTACACCGGGGAGCTGTTTTTT; CDR3 protein: CASRATGAYTGELFF
J gene: TRBJ1-1; V gene: TRBV9; clone size: few; D gene: TRBD1; CDR3 DNA: TGTGCCAGCAGCGTCCGGGACAGACTAAACACTGAAGCTTTCTTT; CDR3 protein: CASSVRDRLNTEAFF
J gene: TRBJ2-3; V gene: TRBV27; clone size: -; D gene: -; CDR3 DNA: TGTGCCAGCAGTTTATTTCAGGCCACAGATACGCAGTATTTT; CDR3 protein: CASSLFQATDTQYF
J gene: TRBJ2-1; V gene: TRBV11-2; clone size: -; D gene: TRBD2; CDR3 DNA: TGTGCCAGCAGCAGGACTAGCGACTACAATGAGCAGTTCTTC; CDR3 protein: CASSRTSDYNEQFF
J gene: TRBJ2-7; V gene: TRBV7-2; clone size: few; D gene: TRBD2; CDR3 DNA: TGTGCCAGCAGCTTAGCGGCGGGAGCCACCTACGAGCAGTACTTC; CDR3 protein: CASSLAAGATYEQYF
J gene: TRBJ2-3; V gene: TRBV9; clone size: -; D gene: -; CDR3 DNA: TGTGCCAGCAGCGTAAGGAACAGGGGCACAGATACGCAGTATTTT; CDR3 protein: CASSVRNRGTDTQYF
J gene: TRBJ2-7; V gene: TRBV25-1; clone size: -; D gene: -; CDR3 DNA: TGTGCCAGCAGTGGCGCGGGTCTCAACTACGAGCAGTACTTC; CDR3 protein: CASSGAGLNYEQYF
J gene: TRBJ1-1; V gene: TRBV6-6; clone size: few; D gene: -; CDR3 DNA: TGTGCCAGCATCGAGGCGGGTGAAGCTTTCTTT; CDR3 protein: CASIEAGEAFF
J gene: TRBJ1-1; V gene: TRBV18; clone size: -; D gene: -; CDR3 DNA: TGTGCCAGCTCACGGACAGAAAACACTGAAGCTTTCTTT; CDR3 protein: CASSRTENTEAFF
J gene: TRBJ2-1; V gene: TRBV5-1; clone size: -; D gene: TRBD2; CDR3 DNA: TGCGCCAGCAGCGTCGGGACTAGCGGGGCCTACAATGAGCAGTTCTTC; CDR3 protein: CASSVGTSGAYNEQFF
J gene: TRBJ2-7; V gene: TRBV28; clone size: once; D gene: -; CDR3 DNA: TGTGCCAGCAGCCTCCTCCGTTACGAGCAGTACTTC; CDR3 protein: CASSLLRYEQYF
J gene: TRBJ2-1; V gene: TRBV5-6; clone size: few; D gene: TRBD1; CDR3 DNA: TGTGCCAGCAACAGGGGGCACTCCTACAATGAGCAGTTCTTC; CDR3 protein: CASNRGHSYNEQFF
J gene: TRBJ2-7; V gene: TRBV6-6; clone size: -; D gene: -; CDR3 DNA: TGTGCCAGCACGCGTAGCGCCGCCTACGAGCAGTACTTC; CDR3 protein: CASTRSAAYEQYF
J gene: TRBJ1-1; V gene: TRBV19; clone size: few; D gene: TRBD1; CDR3 DNA: TGTGCCAGTAGTGTCACCACCGGGACAGGGGGCGCGGGAGCTTTCTTT; CDR3 protein: CASSVTTGTGGAGAFF
J gene: TRBJ1-1; V gene: TRBV28; clone size: -; D gene: -; CDR3 DNA: TGTGCCAGTACTAGTCAAACGGGTAACACTGAAGCTTTCTTT; CDR3 protein: CASTSQTGNTEAFF